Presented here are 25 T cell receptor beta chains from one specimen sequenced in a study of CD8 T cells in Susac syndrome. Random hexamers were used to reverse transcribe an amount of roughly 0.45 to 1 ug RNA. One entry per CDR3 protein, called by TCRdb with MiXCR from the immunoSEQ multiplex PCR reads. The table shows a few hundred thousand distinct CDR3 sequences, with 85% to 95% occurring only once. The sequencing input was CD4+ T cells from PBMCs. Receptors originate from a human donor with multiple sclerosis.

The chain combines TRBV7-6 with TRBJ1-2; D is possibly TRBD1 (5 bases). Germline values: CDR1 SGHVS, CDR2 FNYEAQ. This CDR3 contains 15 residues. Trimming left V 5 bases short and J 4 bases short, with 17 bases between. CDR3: CASSRDSGGGYGYTF. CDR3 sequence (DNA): TGTGCCAGCAGCCGCGACAGCGGGGGAGGCTATGGCTACACCTTC.

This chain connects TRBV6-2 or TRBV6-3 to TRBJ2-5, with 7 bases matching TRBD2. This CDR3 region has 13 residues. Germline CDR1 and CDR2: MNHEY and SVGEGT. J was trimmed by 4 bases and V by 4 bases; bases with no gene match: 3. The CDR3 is CASSWAGVETQYF. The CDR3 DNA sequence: TGTGCCAGCAGTTGGGCGGGGGTAGAGACCCAGTACTTC.

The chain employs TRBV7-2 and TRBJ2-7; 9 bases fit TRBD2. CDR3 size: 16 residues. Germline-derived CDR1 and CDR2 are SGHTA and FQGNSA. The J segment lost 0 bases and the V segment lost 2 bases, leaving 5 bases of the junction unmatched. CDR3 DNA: TGTGCCAGCAGCTTAAATGGCGGGAGGGCCTCCTACGAGCAGTACGTC. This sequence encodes CASSLNGGRASYEQYV.

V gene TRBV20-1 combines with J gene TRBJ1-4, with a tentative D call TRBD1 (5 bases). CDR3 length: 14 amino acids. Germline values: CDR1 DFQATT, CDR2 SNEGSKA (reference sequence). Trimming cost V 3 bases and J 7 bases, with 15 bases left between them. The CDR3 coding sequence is TGCAGTGCTAGTGTTCTTGAGGGGATTGAAAAACTGTTTTTT. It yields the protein CSASVLEGIEKLFF.

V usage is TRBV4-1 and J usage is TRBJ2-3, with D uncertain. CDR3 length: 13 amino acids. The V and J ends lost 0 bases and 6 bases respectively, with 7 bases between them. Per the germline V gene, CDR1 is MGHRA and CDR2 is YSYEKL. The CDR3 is CASSQDRPDTQYF. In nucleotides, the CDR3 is TGCGCCAGCAGCCAAGATAGGCCGGATACGCAGTATTTT.

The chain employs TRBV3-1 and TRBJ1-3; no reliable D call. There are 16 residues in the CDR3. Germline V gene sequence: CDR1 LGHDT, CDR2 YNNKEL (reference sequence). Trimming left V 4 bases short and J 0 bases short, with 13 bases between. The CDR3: CASSLTDLLSGNTIYF. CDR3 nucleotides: TGTGCCAGCAGCCTTACGGATCTCCTCTCTGGAAACACCATATATTTT.

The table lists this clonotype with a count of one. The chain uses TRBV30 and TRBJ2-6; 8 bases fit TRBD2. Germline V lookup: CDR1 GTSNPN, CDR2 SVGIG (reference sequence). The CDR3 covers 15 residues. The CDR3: CVSGGDYSGANVLTF. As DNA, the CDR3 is TGTGTCTCCGGGGGGGATTACTCTGGGGCCAACGTCCTGACTTTC.

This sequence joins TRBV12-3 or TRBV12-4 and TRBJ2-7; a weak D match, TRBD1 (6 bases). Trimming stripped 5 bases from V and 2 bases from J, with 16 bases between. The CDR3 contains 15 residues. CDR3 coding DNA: TGTGCCAGCAGTACCCAGGGGATAAAAGCCTACGAGCAGTACTTC. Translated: CASSTQGIKAYEQYF.

The CDR3 DNA is TGTGCCACCAGTGATTTTACTAGCGGGAAGACAGATACGCAGTATTTT. It codes for CATSDFTSGKTDTQYF. This chain links TRBV24-1 with TRBJ2-3; TRBD2 matches at 10 bases. This CDR3 has 16 residues. CDR1 is KGHDR and CDR2 is SFDVKD in the germline V gene. J was trimmed by 3 bases and V by 1 base; bases with no gene match: 3.

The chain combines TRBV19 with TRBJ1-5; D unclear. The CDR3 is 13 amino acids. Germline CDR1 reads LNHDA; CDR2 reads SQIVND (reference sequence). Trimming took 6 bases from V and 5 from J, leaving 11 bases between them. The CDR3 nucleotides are TGTGCCAGTAGCGCCATGGTAGATCAGCCCCAGCATTTT. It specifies CASSAMVDQPQHF. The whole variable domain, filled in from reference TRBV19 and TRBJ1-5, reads DGGITQSPKYLFRKEGQNVTLSCEQNLNHDAMYWYRQDPGQGLRLIYYSQIVNDFQKGDIAEGYSVSREKKESFPLTVTSAQKNPTAFYLCASSAMVDQPQHFGDGTRLSIL.

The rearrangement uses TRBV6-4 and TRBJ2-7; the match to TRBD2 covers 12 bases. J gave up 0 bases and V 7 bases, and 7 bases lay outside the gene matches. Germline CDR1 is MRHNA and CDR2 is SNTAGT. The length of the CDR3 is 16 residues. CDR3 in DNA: TGTGCCAGCACTCACGGGACTAGCGGGTCCTCCTACGAGCAGTACGTC. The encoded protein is CASTHGTSGSSYEQYV.

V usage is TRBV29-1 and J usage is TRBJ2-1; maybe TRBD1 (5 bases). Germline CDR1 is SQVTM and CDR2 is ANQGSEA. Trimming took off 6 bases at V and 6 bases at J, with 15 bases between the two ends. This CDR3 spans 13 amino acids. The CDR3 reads CSVRAGLLNEQFF. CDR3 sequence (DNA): TGCAGCGTCCGTGCAGGGCTACTCAATGAGCAGTTCTTC.

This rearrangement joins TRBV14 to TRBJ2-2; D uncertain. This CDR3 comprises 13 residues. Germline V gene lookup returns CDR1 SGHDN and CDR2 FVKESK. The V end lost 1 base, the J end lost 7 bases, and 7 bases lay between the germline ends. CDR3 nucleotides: TGTGCCAGCAGCCAAGTCTCTCACGGGGAGCTGTTTTTT. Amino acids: CASSQVSHGELFF.

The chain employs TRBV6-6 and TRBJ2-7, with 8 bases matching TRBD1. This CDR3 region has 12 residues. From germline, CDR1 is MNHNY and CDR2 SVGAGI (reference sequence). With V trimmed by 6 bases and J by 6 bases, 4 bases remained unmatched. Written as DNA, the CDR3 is TGTGCCAGCAGAGGGACAGGTTCCGAGCAGTACTTC. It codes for CASRGTGSEQYF.

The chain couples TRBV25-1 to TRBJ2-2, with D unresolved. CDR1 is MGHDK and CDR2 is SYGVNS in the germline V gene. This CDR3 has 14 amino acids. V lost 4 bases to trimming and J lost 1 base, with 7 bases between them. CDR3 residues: CASSAYRNTGELFF. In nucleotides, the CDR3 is TGTGCCAGCAGTGCCTACAGGAACACCGGGGAGCTGTTTTTT.

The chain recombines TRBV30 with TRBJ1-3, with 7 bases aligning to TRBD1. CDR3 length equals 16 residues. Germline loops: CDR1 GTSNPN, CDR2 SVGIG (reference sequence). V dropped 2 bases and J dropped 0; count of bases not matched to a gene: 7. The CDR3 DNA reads TGTGCCTGGAGTACGACAGGGCAAAGCTCTGGAAACACCATATATTTT. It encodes CAWSTTGQSSGNTIYF.

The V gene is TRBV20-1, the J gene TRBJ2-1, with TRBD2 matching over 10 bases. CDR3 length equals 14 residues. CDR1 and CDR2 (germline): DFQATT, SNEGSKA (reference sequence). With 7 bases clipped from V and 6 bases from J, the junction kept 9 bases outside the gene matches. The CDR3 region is CSGTGTSDINEQFF. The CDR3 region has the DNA TGCAGTGGCACCGGGACTAGCGATATCAATGAGCAGTTCTTC.

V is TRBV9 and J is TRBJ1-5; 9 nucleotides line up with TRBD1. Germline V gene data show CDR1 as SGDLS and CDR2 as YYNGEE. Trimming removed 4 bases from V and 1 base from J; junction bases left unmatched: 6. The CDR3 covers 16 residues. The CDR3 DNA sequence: TGTGCCAGCAGCCCTGGGACAGGGCGAAGCAATCAGCCCCAGCATTTT. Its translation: CASSPGTGRSNQPQHF. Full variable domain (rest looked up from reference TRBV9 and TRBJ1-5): DSGVTQTPKHLITATGQRVTLRCSPRSGDLSVYWYQQSLDQGLQFLIQYYNGEERAKGNILERFSAQQFPDLHSELNLSSLELGDSALYFCASSPGTGRSNQPQHFGDGTRLSIL.

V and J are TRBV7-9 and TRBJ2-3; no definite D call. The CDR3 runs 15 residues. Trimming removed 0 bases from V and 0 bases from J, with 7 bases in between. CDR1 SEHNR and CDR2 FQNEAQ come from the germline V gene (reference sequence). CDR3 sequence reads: CASSLADLSTDTQYF. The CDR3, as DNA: TGTGCCAGCAGCTTAGCGGATCTGAGCACAGATACGCAGTATTTT.

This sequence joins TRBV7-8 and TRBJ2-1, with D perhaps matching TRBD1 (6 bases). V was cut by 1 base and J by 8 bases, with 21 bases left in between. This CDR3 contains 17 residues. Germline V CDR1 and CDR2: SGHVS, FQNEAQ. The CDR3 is CASSLVPRTEGLHEQFF. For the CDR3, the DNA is TGTGCCAGCAGCTTAGTGCCCCGGACAGAGGGCTTACATGAGCAGTTCTTC.

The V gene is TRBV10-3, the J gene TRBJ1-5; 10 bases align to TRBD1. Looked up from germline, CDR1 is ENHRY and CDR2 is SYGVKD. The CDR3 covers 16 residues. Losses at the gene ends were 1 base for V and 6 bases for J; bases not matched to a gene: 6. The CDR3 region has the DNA TGTGCCATCAGTGAGTTCCGGGACAGGGGAGGTCAGCCCCAGCATTTT. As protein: CAISEFRDRGGQPQHF.

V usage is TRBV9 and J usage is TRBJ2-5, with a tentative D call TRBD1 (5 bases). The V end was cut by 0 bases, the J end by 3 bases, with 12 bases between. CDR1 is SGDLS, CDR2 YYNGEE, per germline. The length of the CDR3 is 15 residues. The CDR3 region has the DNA TGTGCCAGCAGCGTAGGGGCAGGGAAAGAAGAGACCCAGTACTTC. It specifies CASSVGAGKEETQYF.

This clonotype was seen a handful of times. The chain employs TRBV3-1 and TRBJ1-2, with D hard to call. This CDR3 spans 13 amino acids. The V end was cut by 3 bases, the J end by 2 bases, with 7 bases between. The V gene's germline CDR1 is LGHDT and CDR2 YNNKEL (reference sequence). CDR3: CASSQGRNYGYTF. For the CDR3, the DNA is TGTGCCAGCAGCCAGGGGAGAAACTATGGCTACACCTTC.

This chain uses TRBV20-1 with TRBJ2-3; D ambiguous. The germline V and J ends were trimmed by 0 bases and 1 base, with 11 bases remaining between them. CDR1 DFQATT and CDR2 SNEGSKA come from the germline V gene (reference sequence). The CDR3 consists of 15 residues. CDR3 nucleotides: TGCAGTGCTAGAGACCCCTATCGCGGCACAGATACGCAGTATTTT. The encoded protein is CSARDPYRGTDTQYF.

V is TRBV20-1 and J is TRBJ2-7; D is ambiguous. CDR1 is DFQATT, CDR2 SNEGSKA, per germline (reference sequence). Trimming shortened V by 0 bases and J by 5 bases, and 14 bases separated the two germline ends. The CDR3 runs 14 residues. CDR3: CSARDLGGPNEQYF. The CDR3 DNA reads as TGCAGTGCTAGAGATTTGGGTGGCCCCAACGAGCAGTACTTC.